One sample yielded the 8 T cell receptor beta chains listed below, sequenced in a study of beta chain features in type 1 diabetes (dated by TCRdb to 2016 to 2019). The library was produced with the immunoSEQ multiplex PCR assay. All of the isolated RNA was reverse transcribed with the High Capacity cDNA Reverse Transcription Kit, so expressed TCRB transcripts were sequenced. TCRdb limited this immuneACCESS table to in-frame rearrangements with V and J called. A share of clones is missing; checked studies link under half to unresolved V genes, and the rest is unexplained. The sample data list fewer than 650,000 clones, and 15% to 19% of these were observed just once. The top ten constitute around 0.1% of the sample. Sequenced: naive CD4+ T cells from blood. Read against the paper, the sample's cell subset or site label means: true naive CD4+ T cells. The receptors derive from a man aged 18-30 years in good health.

The chain joins TRBV5-5 to TRBJ2-5; the match to TRBD1 covers 8 bases. Germline V gives CDR1 SGHKS, CDR2 YYEKEE (reference sequence). The V segment lost 4 bases and the J segment 3 bases; nucleotides outside the gene matches: 5. The CDR3 sequence is 14 residues long. DNA of the CDR3: TGTGCCAGCAGCCCGGGACAGGTCGAAGAGACCCAGTACTTC. Amino acids: CASSPGQVEETQYF.

This clone was seen a handful of times. The rearrangement joins TRBV2 to TRBJ2-3; maybe TRBD2 (5 bases). The CDR3 length is 15 residues. The V end lost 6 bases, the J end lost 4 bases, and 17 bases lay between the germline ends. CDR1 and CDR2 from the germline V gene are SNHLY and FYNNEI. The CDR3 sequence: CASRLGPTRADTQYF. CDR3 bases: TGTGCCAGCAGACTAGGACCAACACGCGCAGATACGCAGTATTTT.

V usage is TRBV4-2 and J usage is TRBJ1-6; 8 bases are a match to TRBD1. Losses at the gene ends were 4 bases for V and 7 bases for J; bases not matched to a gene: 3. The CDR3 is 14 residues long. Germline lookup yields CDR1 LGHNA and CDR2 YNFKEQ. DNA of the CDR3: TGTGCCAGCAGCCCTGACAGGGGCAATTCACCCCTCCACTTT. It specifies CASSPDRGNSPLHF.

This clone was seen more than once but under ten times. V gene TRBV27 combines with J gene TRBJ2-5; 7 bases line up with TRBD2. Per germline, CDR1 MNHEY and CDR2 SMNVEV (reference sequence). Losses at the gene ends were 2 bases for V and 2 bases for J; bases not matched to a gene: 8. The CDR3 runs to 16 residues. Here the CDR3 reads CASSLAQRGEQETQYF. Here the CDR3 DNA reads TGTGCCAGCAGTTTAGCTCAACGGGGGGAACAAGAGACCCAGTACTTC.

This clone was counted only a few times. The chain couples TRBV18 to TRBJ1-5, with 9 nucleotides matching TRBD1. CDR3 size: 19 residues. Germline V lookup: CDR1 KGHSH, CDR2 LQKENI. The V gene end was trimmed by 5 bases and the J gene end by 1 base; junction bases not matched to a gene: 15. The CDR3 sequence: CASSSKSGTGKNSNQPQHF. CDR3 in DNA: TGTGCCAGCTCATCCAAGTCCGGGACAGGGAAAAACAGCAATCAGCCCCAGCATTTT.

The chain has TRBV14 and TRBJ2-7; D remains ambiguous. The germline V and J ends were trimmed by 0 bases and 4 bases, with 13 bases remaining between them. The CDR3 is 15 amino acids. In germline, CDR1 is SGHDN, CDR2 FVKESK. The CDR3 sequence: CASSQDWGSFYEQYF. The CDR3 DNA reads as TGTGCCAGCAGCCAAGATTGGGGTAGCTTTTACGAGCAGTACTTC.

This clone was counted a few times. The chain links TRBV5-4 to TRBJ2-3; TRBD2 agrees at 10 bases. This CDR3 spans 19 amino acids. Germline V gene lookup returns CDR1 SGHNT and CDR2 YYREEE (reference sequence). V lost 1 base, J lost 1 base, and 12 bases stayed unmatched. CDR3 coding DNA: TGTGCCAGCAGCTTGTTACGGGTAAAGCGGGAGGGGCGCACAGATACGCAGTATTTT. This gives the protein CASSLLRVKREGRTDTQYF.

The J gene is TRBJ2-1, the V gene TRBV10-3; 14 bases align to TRBD2. The CDR3 covers 15 residues. CDR1 ENHRY and CDR2 SYGVKD come from the germline V gene. The V segment lost 5 bases and the J segment 9 bases; nucleotides outside the gene matches: 6. The CDR3 here is CAISRTSGGFSEQFF. The CDR3, as DNA: TGTGCCATCAGTCGGACTAGCGGGGGGTTCAGTGAGCAGTTCTTC.